This T cell receptor delta chain was documented in a study of Vδ1+ human thymocytes. Points from the study as a whole: Highly polyclonal TRG and TRD repertoires with Gaussian CDR3 length distributions appeared in thymus.

RNA was extracted from the cells and then reverse transcribed. The CDR3 regions were amplified by multiplex PCR from V-gene primers to a constant-region primer. TCRdb re-called clones from the multiplex PCR reads using CATT. Here the sample spans under 25,000 delta-chain clones, approximately 30% being singletons. Germline V gene lookup returns CDR1 TSWWSYY and CDR2 QGS. The V end was cut by 1 base, the J end by 0 bases, with 12 bases between. The CDR3 length is 16 residues. Concerning this clone: The antigen is undetermined.

The gene calls are TRDV1 and TRDJ1; D gene uncertain. This TCR derives from a boy younger than two who had congenital heart surgery. The sequencing input was Vdelta1+ gamma-delta thymocytes from the thymus. Subset denoted: FACS-sorted CD3+ TCRalphabeta- TCRVdelta1+ TCRVdelta2- thymocytes. The CDR3 protein is CALGEPTPGYTDKLIF. In DNA form, the CDR3 reads TGTGCTCTTGGGGAACCAACACCGGGGTACACCGATAAACTCATCTTT.